Sequencing of this TCR beta chain was carried out in a study of blood T cell repertoires in COVID-19. Study information: The origin of the acute and convalescent COVID-19 samples was the United States, Italy and Spain.

TCRdb keeps only in-frame clones here, not all; method: immunoSEQ multiplex PCR. This repertoire shows approximately 210,000 clones, around 92% found once; its top ten account for 7.5% to 10%. This receptor was identified in a young woman who had recovered from COVID-19. Sequenced material: PBMCs or T cells enriched from blood (not recorded which).

Written as DNA, the CDR3 is TGTGCCAGTAGTATGATTAGCTGTTGCAGCAATGAGCAGTTCTTC. Protein product: CASSMISCCSNEQFF. The gene calls are TRBV19 and TRBJ2-1; D remains unclear. Germline lookup yields CDR1 LNHDA and CDR2 SQIVND (reference sequence). V lost 3 bases to trimming and J lost 6 bases, with 15 bases between them. There are 15 residues in the CDR3.